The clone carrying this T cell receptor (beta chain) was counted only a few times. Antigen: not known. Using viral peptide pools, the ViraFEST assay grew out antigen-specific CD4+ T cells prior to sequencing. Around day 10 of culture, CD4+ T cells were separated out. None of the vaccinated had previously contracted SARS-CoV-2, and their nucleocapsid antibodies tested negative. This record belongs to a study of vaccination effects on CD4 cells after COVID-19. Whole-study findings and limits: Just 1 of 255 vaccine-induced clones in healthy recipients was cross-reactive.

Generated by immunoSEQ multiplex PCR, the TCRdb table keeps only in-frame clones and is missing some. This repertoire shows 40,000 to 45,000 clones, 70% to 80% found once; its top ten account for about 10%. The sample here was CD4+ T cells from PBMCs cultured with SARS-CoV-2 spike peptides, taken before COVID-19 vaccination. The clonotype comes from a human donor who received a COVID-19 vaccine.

This CDR3 is CASSYVGYTF. In DNA form, the CDR3 reads TGTGCCAGCTCCTACGTCGGCTACACCTTC. The chain couples TRBV2 to TRBJ1-2; the D is unclear. The germline CDR1 and CDR2 sequences are SNHLY and FYNNEI. V was shortened by 8 bases and J by 8 bases, with 9 bases between the two germline ends. CDR3 size: 10 residues.